A selection of T cell receptor beta chains follows, all from one sample in a study of early stage breast cancer tumors. TCRdb's table, derived via immunoSEQ multiplex PCR, lists solely in-frame clones and lacks some. The sample has tens of thousands of clones; about 78% are singletons. The sample consisted of blood. These TCRs come from a person aged 45 to 60 with breast cancer. Both conserved end residues are part of each CDR3. A D gene is named only where the DNA matches it firmly. The size entry is marked missing in some rows and otherwise reads once, few, many or a size class.

CDR3nt	CDR3aa	abundance	d_gene	v_gene	j_gene
TGTGCCAGTAGTGTGACAGGGGGTAACTACAATGAGCAGTTCTTC	CASSVTGGNYNEQFF	NA	TRBD1	TRBV19	TRBJ2-1
TGTGCCAGCAGCCCCAGGGGCTTAGCGGGAGTGGGTGAGACCCAGTACTTC	CASSPRGLAGVGETQYF	NA	TRBD2	TRBV11-3	TRBJ2-5
TGTGCCAGCAGCCAGGACAGTTCATTCACCGGGGAGCTGTTTTTT	CASSQDSSFTGELFF	few	NA	TRBV7-9	TRBJ2-2
TGTGCCAGCAGAGATCCGGGACAACAAGAGACCCAGTACTTC	CASRDPGQQETQYF	NA	NA	TRBV6-5	TRBJ2-5
TGTGCCAGCAGCGACCCCGGGACTAGTTGGTACAATGAGCAGTTCTTC	CASSDPGTSWYNEQFF	NA	TRBD2	TRBV11-2	TRBJ2-1
TGTGCCAGCAGCGTGCGCCACGAGAATTCACCCCTCCACTTT	CASSVRHENSPLHF	NA	NA	TRBV9	TRBJ1-6
TGCGCCAGCAGCTTGGCCGCGGGGGCGGGTGAAAAACTGTTTTTT	CASSLAAGAGEKLFF	NA	NA	TRBV5-1	TRBJ1-4
TGTGCCAGCAGCTTGTCAGGGGGCGCGGATGGCTACACCTTC	CASSLSGGADGYTF	once	TRBD1	TRBV5-4	TRBJ1-2
TGTGCCAGCAGTTACTCGAAAAGGGGCTCCTACGAGCAGTACTTC	CASSYSKRGSYEQYF	NA	NA	TRBV6-5	TRBJ2-7
TGTGCCAGCAGTAAAGGGACTAGCGGGAGAAGTGATGAGCAGTTCTTC	CASSKGTSGRSDEQFF	NA	NA	TRBV21-1	TRBJ2-1
TGCGCCAGCAGCTCCCGACTAGCGGGCAATGAGCAGTTCTTC	CASSSRLAGNEQFF	NA	TRBD2	TRBV5-1	TRBJ2-1
TGTGCCAGCAGTGAACCGGGACTCGGGACTAGTGCGCAGTACTTC	CASSEPGLGTSAQYF	NA	TRBD2	TRBV6-1	TRBJ2-7
TGTGCCAGCAGCGTAGCTGAGAGTCCTCAAGAGACCCAGTACTTC	CASSVAESPQETQYF	NA	NA	TRBV9	TRBJ2-5
TGTGCCAGCACGGGGATGAACACTGAAGCTTTCTTT	CASTGMNTEAFF	few	NA	TRBV2	TRBJ1-1
TGTGCCAGCAGCTTAGGGATAACAGGGGAAACTAACTATGGCTACACCTTC	CASSLGITGETNYGYTF	NA	TRBD1	TRBV7-8	TRBJ1-2
TGTGCCAGCAGCCAGACTAGCGGGGGCCAAGAGACCCAGTACTTC	CASSQTSGGQETQYF	NA	TRBD2	TRBV7-2	TRBJ2-5
TGTGCCAGCAGTTCCTCGGGACTAGCCGATACGCAGTATTTT	CASSSSGLADTQYF	NA	TRBD2	TRBV6-6	TRBJ2-3
TGTGCCAGCAGCCCCCCGAGGACAGGAGTTACCTACGAGCAGTACTTC	CASSPPRTGVTYEQYF	NA	TRBD1	TRBV14	TRBJ2-7
TGTGCCAGCAAAAAGGGGGCAGATACGCAGTATTTT	CASKKGADTQYF	NA	NA	TRBV11-3	TRBJ2-3
TGCGCCAGCAGCTTGGGGACAGGGAGGTATGGCTACACCTTC	CASSLGTGRYGYTF	few	TRBD1	TRBV5-1	TRBJ1-2
TGTGCCAGCTGGGGGGGCAGGGAGGGCAATCAGCCCCAGCATTTT	CASWGGREGNQPQHF	NA	NA	TRBV19	TRBJ1-5
TGTGCCAGCACCGCCGGCGGGAACTTACCCTCCTACGAGCAGTACTTC	CASTAGGNLPSYEQYF	NA	NA	TRBV9	TRBJ2-7
TGTGCCAGCAGCCCGACTAGCGGGAGGGCCGGGGACACCGGGGAGCTGTTTTTT	CASSPTSGRAGDTGELFF	NA	TRBD2	TRBV7-9	TRBJ2-2
TGTGCCAGCAGCTTCCCACGGGAGGAGGGGTTTAGCACAGATACGCAGTATTTT	CASSFPREEGFSTDTQYF	few	TRBD2	TRBV7-6	TRBJ2-3
TGCGCCAGCACGCGGGGGACAGGGGGCAACACTGAAGCTTTCTTT	CASTRGTGGNTEAFF	NA	TRBD1	TRBV5-1	TRBJ1-1
TGTGCCAGCTCACCTACGACAGGGCTCCAAGAGACCCAGTACTTC	CASSPTTGLQETQYF	NA	TRBD1	TRBV18	TRBJ2-5
TGTGCCAGCAGTCACTCCGTTACGCAGTATTTT	CASSHSVTQYF	NA	NA	TRBV13	TRBJ2-3
TGTGCCAGCAGCTTACAGAACACTGAAGCTTTCTTT	CASSLQNTEAFF	NA	NA	TRBV7-8	TRBJ1-1
TGTGCCAGCAGTGTCCGGGACACCCGACGAGCTTTCTTT	CASSVRDTRRAFF	few	NA	TRBV6-1	TRBJ1-1
TGTGCCAGCAGTTACTCCAGCGGGGGGCGAGAGACCCAGTACTTC	CASSYSSGGRETQYF	once	TRBD2	TRBV6-5	TRBJ2-5
TGTGCCAGCATTGGACGCGGGACCTACAATGAGCAGTTCTTC	CASIGRGTYNEQFF	NA	NA	TRBV28	TRBJ2-1
TGCGCCAGCAGCTTGAGGGTAGCGGGGAACACCGGGGAGCTGTTTTTT	CASSLRVAGNTGELFF	NA	TRBD2	TRBV5-1	TRBJ2-2
TGTGCCATCAGTGGAGTGGACAGGGTCACCGGGGAGCTGTTTTTT	CAISGVDRVTGELFF	few	TRBD1	TRBV10-3	TRBJ2-2
TGTGCCAGCAGTTCCGAGGAGACCCAGTACTTC	CASSSEETQYF	NA	NA	TRBV6-6	TRBJ2-5
TGTGCCAGCAGCCATCCCGTGGAGCGGACCTACGAGCAGTACTTC	CASSHPVERTYEQYF	NA	NA	TRBV7-9	TRBJ2-7
TGTGCCAGCAGTAGGGACTCAATCACCGGGGAGCTGTTTTTT	CASSRDSITGELFF	NA	NA	TRBV6-6	TRBJ2-2
TGTGCCAGCAGCCCGGGGGAGACCCAGTACTTC	CASSPGETQYF	NA	NA	TRBV11-3	TRBJ2-5
TGTGCCAGCAGTGAATTGGGGGCCTATGGCTACACCTTC	CASSELGAYGYTF	once	NA	TRBV2	TRBJ1-2
TGCAGCGTGGAACGGACAGGGCACGAGCAGTACTTC	CSVERTGHEQYF	NA	TRBD1	TRBV29-1	TRBJ2-7
TGTGCCAGCAGCCCGACAGGGCGGATGGGGGAAAAACTGTTTTTT	CASSPTGRMGEKLFF	NA	TRBD1	TRBV5-8	TRBJ1-4
TGTGCCAGCAGCTACAGGGGATCCGGAAACACCATATATTTT	CASSYRGSGNTIYF	once	TRBD1	TRBV5-5	TRBJ1-3
TGTGCCAGCAGCAAAGCGAGGGATAGCAATCAGCCCCAGCATTTT	CASSKARDSNQPQHF	few	NA	TRBV21-1	TRBJ1-5
TGCAGCGCCACGACAGGGGGCCGGCTAGACTATGGCTACACCTTC	CSATTGGRLDYGYTF	NA	TRBD1	TRBV29-1	TRBJ1-2
TGTGCCAGCAGCCCGGACTCCATGACAGGCAATGAGCAGTTCTTC	CASSPDSMTGNEQFF	NA	NA	TRBV5-5	TRBJ2-1
TGTGCCAGCAGAGCGACGGGGGTCGGAAACTATGGCTACACCTTC	CASRATGVGNYGYTF	few	NA	TRBV27	TRBJ1-2
TGTGCCAGCAGCGTAGGGACAGCGGCCTCTGGAAACACCATATATTTT	CASSVGTAASGNTIYF	NA	NA	TRBV9	TRBJ1-3
TGTGCCAGCAGGGGGAGTAATAATTCACCCCTCCACTTT	CASRGSNNSPLHF	NA	NA	TRBV2	TRBJ1-6
TGTGCCAGCTCGGGGCCTCATTCACCCCTCCACTTT	CASSGPHSPLHF	NA	NA	TRBV18	TRBJ1-6
TGCACCAGCAGCCAAGATTTGCGGACTAGCGAGACCTCCTACGAGCAGTACTTC	CTSSQDLRTSETSYEQYF	NA	NA	TRBV1	TRBJ2-7